These T cell receptor beta chains were read from a single sample in a study of T cell repertoires in cytomegalovirus infection. These receptors have no known antigen. Each CDR3 protein gets one entry after TCRdb re-called the reads with MiXCR. Of approximately 280,000 distinct CDR3 sequences listed, around 20% are singletons. The starting material was cultured PBMCs, obtained from culture after CMV antigen stimulation. The receptors derive from a human donor in good health (CMV status not recorded). Some clones in this sample may be carry-over from other donors' samples. Each CDR3 is given with its conserved first and last residue. The D gene is left open where the match is weak. For some rows the clone size is stated as once, few or many, or as a class when expanded; others skip it.

V gene	D gene	J gene	clone size	CDR3 protein	CDR3 DNA
TRBV12-3/TRBV12-4	.	TRBJ2-1	many	CATQLGTHNEQFF	TGTGCCACCCAACTGGGGACACACAATGAGCAGTTCTTC
TRBV20-1	TRBD2	TRBJ2-5	.	CSADGVGGRSQETQYF	TGCAGTGCAGATGGGGTTGGCGGGAGGTCCCAAGAGACCCAGTACTTC
TRBV7-2	TRBD1	TRBJ1-5	many	CASSLPGGSNQPQHF	TGTGCCAGCAGCTTGCCAGGGGGTAGCAATCAGCCCCAGCATTTT
TRBV7-2	.	TRBJ1-5	many	CASTQKPEFGNQPQHF	TGTGCCAGCACCCAAAAACCGGAGTTCGGCAATCAGCCCCAGCATTTT
TRBV5-4	.	TRBJ2-2	.	CASSLDVAVTGELFF	TGTGCCAGCAGCTTGGACGTAGCGGTCACCGGGGAGCTGTTTTTT
TRBV20-1	.	TRBJ1-5	once	CSAKYSNQPQHF	TGCAGTGCTAAGTATAGCAATCAGCCCCAGCATTTT
TRBV7-2	.	TRBJ2-3	many	CASSLVLVGTDTQYF	TGTGCCAGCAGCTTAGTACTAGTTGGCACAGATACGCAGTATTTT
TRBV6-1	TRBD2	TRBJ2-7	many	CASSATSGSSYEQYF	TGTGCCAGCAGTGCGACTAGCGGGAGCTCCTACGAGCAGTACTTC
TRBV6-1	.	TRBJ1-1	.	CASRWGTEAFF	TGTGCCAGCAGATGGGGGACTGAAGCTTTCTTT
TRBV19	TRBD2	TRBJ2-1	.	CASRPTSGSSYNEQFF	TGTGCCAGTAGACCGACTAGCGGGAGCTCCTACAATGAGCAGTTCTTC
TRBV6-2/TRBV6-3	.	TRBJ2-5	many	CASSYSAVETQYF	TGTGCCAGCAGTTACTCCGCGGTAGAGACCCAGTACTTC
TRBV7-6	.	TRBJ2-6	.	CASSNPGRGANVLTF	TGTGCCAGCAGCAATCCGGGACGGGGGGCCAACGTCCTGACTTTC
TRBV27	.	TRBJ2-3	few	CASSLSPRGGTDTQYF	TGTGCCAGCAGTTTGAGCCCGAGGGGGGGGACAGATACGCAGTATTTT
TRBV7-9	TRBD1	TRBJ2-1	few	CASSSGGRAHNEQFF	TGTGCCAGCAGCTCAGGGGGACGCGCACACAATGAGCAGTTCTTC
TRBV27	TRBD1	TRBJ2-4	few	CASSLGDRNIQYF	TGTGCCAGCAGTTTAGGGGACAGAAACATTCAGTACTTC
TRBV12-3/TRBV12-4	TRBD2	TRBJ2-7	.	CASTPGGGDYEQYF	TGTGCCAGCACCCCGGGCGGGGGGGACTACGAGCAGTACTTC
TRBV2	TRBD1	TRBJ1-1	.	CASSELQGALRGTEAFF	TGTGCCAGCAGTGAACTACAGGGGGCACTTCGTGGCACTGAAGCTTTCTTT
TRBV5-1	TRBD2	TRBJ2-1	once	CASSGSGRAYNEQFF	TGCGCCAGCAGCGGCAGCGGGAGGGCCTACAATGAGCAGTTCTTC
TRBV12-3/TRBV12-4	.	TRBJ1-5	.	CASSLFGGIEPQHF	TGTGCCAGCAGTTTGTTTGGGGGAATCGAGCCCCAGCATTTT
TRBV5-1	TRBD2	TRBJ2-3	.	CASSWGLAGAEDTQYF	TGCGCCAGCAGCTGGGGACTAGCGGGAGCTGAAGATACGCAGTATTTT
TRBV19	TRBD1	TRBJ1-4	.	CASTPGQIEKLFF	TGTGCCAGTACCCCGGGACAGATTGAAAAACTGTTTTTT
TRBV19	TRBD1	TRBJ2-7	many	CASSIGQGAYEQYF	TGTGCCAGTAGTATAGGTCAGGGGGCCTACGAGCAGTACTTC
TRBV20-1	.	TRBJ2-3	.	CSARSVSGSTDTQYF	TGCAGTGCTAGATCTGTTAGCGGAAGCACAGATACGCAGTATTTT
TRBV18	.	TRBJ2-5	.	CASSIIEGVRETQYF	TGTGCCAGCTCAATTATCGAGGGGGTGAGAGAGACCCAGTACTTC
TRBV7-2	.	TRBJ1-1	many	CASSRAPQGGSTEAFF	TGTGCCAGCAGCCGGGCCCCTCAGGGAGGAAGCACTGAAGCTTTCTTT
TRBV18	TRBD1	TRBJ1-1	.	CALEIRGAANTEAFF	TGTGCCCTGGAAATCAGGGGGGCTGCGAACACTGAAGCTTTCTTT
TRBV6-5	.	TRBJ2-5	once	CASSLIAPQETQYF	TGTGCCAGCAGCCTAATAGCGCCTCAAGAGACCCAGTACTTC
TRBV7-2	TRBD1	TRBJ1-6	many	CASSSQAARTGGYSPLHF	TGTGCCAGCAGCTCTCAGGCCGCTAGGACAGGAGGTTATTCACCCCTCCACTTT
TRBV7-2	.	TRBJ1-1	.	CASSQSGIHTEAFF	TGTGCCAGCAGCCAATCAGGGATACACACTGAAGCTTTCTTT
TRBV11-2	.	TRBJ2-1	.	CASSRDSPPGEQFF	TGTGCCAGCAGCCGGGACTCCCCCCCCGGTGAGCAGTTCTTC
TRBV6-2/TRBV6-3	.	TRBJ2-1	.	CASSYISYNEQFF	TGTGCCAGCAGTTACATTAGCTACAATGAGCAGTTCTTC
TRBV2	TRBD2	TRBJ2-3	.	CASARLADTDTQYF	TGTGCCAGCGCGAGACTAGCGGACACAGATACGCAGTATTTT
TRBV7-2	.	TRBJ2-1	many	CASSLTLGPGNEQFF	TGTGCCAGCAGCTTAACCCTAGGCCCCGGCAATGAGCAGTTCTTC
TRBV20-1	.	TRBJ2-7	.	CSARQSDWEQYF	TGCAGTGCTAGACAGTCCGATTGGGAGCAGTACTTC
TRBV29-1	.	TRBJ1-2	.	CSVEPRVQGGNGYTF	TGCAGCGTCGAACCAAGGGTACAGGGAGGTAATGGCTACACCTTC
TRBV19	.	TRBJ1-6	.	CASSRRAGYSPLHF	TGTGCCAGTAGTCGACGGGCCGGTTATTCACCCCTCCACTTT
TRBV6-1	.	TRBJ2-5	many	CASSEAQIGGYLRTQYF	TGTGCCAGCAGTGAAGCACAAATTGGGGGTTATTTGCGGACCCAGTACTTC
TRBV7-9	.	TRBJ2-2	.	CASSLGSQGSPTLNTGELFF	TGTGCCAGCAGCTTAGGTTCGCAGGGCTCTCCAACTTTGAACACCGGGGAGCTGTTTTTT
TRBV7-9	TRBD1	TRBJ2-1	many	CASSPGTGNEQFF	TGTGCCAGCAGCCCGGGGACAGGCAATGAGCAGTTCTTC
TRBV11-3	TRBD2	TRBJ2-1	.	CASSGLVRLAGDEQFF	TGTGCCAGCAGCGGGCTGGTTAGACTAGCGGGAGACGAGCAGTTCTTC
TRBV7-9	.	TRBJ2-5	many	CASSLGVPETQYF	TGTGCCAGCAGCTTAGGGGTCCCAGAGACCCAGTACTTC
TRBV29-1	.	TRBJ2-2	.	CSVATETGELFF	TGCAGCGTTGCGACAGAAACCGGGGAGCTGTTTTTT
TRBV15	.	TRBJ2-1	few	CATSSFGGSIYNEQFF	TGTGCCACCAGCAGTTTTGGTGGGAGCATTTACAATGAGCAGTTCTTC
TRBV7-2	.	TRBJ2-3	many	CASSLMIAFTDTQYF	TGTGCCAGCAGCCTAATGATCGCCTTCACAGATACGCAGTATTTT
TRBV20-1	TRBD1	TRBJ1-6	few	CSARARETTGTSPLHF	TGCAGTGCCAGGGCCAGGGAAACGACAGGGACTTCACCCCTCCACTTT
TRBV6-2/TRBV6-3	.	TRBJ2-1	few	CASRFRSSYNEQFF	TGTGCCAGCAGATTCCGTAGCTCCTACAATGAGCAGTTCTTC
TRBV15	.	TRBJ2-3	few	CATSRLQTSTDTQYF	TGTGCCACCAGCAGACTTCAAACTAGCACAGATACGCAGTATTTT
TRBV2	.	TRBJ1-4	.	CASSERVPNEKLFF	TGTGCCAGCAGTGAAAGGGTACCTAATGAAAAACTGTTTTTT
TRBV4-1	.	TRBJ2-5	few	CASSQEGQPKETQYF	TGCGCCAGCAGCCAGGAGGGACAGCCGAAAGAGACCCAGTACTTC
TRBV12-3/TRBV12-4	.	TRBJ1-4	many	CASSLRTATNEKLFF	TGTGCCAGCAGTCTTCGGACAGCAACTAATGAAAAACTGTTTTTT
TRBV7-2	.	TRBJ2-7	many	CASSPIPAGPLYEQYF	TGTGCCAGCAGCCCTATACCAGCAGGCCCCCTTTACGAGCAGTACTTC
TRBV12-5	TRBD2	TRBJ2-3	few	CASGTGTSGTGDTQYF	TGTGCTAGTGGTACCGGGACTAGCGGGACGGGCGATACGCAGTATTTT
TRBV27	TRBD2	TRBJ2-3	few	CASSFGGRRTDTQYF	TGTGCCAGCAGTTTTGGCGGGAGACGTACAGATACGCAGTATTTT
TRBV28	TRBD2	TRBJ2-1	few	CASCTWGGEQFF	TGTGCCAGCTGCACCTGGGGGGGTGAGCAGTTCTTC
TRBV19	TRBD2	TRBJ2-7	few	CASSPGLAGGREQYF	TGTGCCAGTAGTCCCGGACTAGCGGGAGGTCGTGAGCAGTACTTC
TRBV20-1	TRBD2	TRBJ2-3	many	CSAFFSIAGGGTQYF	TGCAGTGCTTTCTTTTCTATAGCGGGAGGTGGTACGCAGTATTTT
TRBV6-1	.	TRBJ1-5	.	CASSGQLNQPQHF	TGTGCCAGCAGTGGACAGCTTAATCAGCCCCAGCATTTT
TRBV6-1	.	TRBJ2-1	few	CASRVWGLAGSDNEQFF	TGTGCCAGCAGAGTTTGGGGGTTGGCAGGGTCGGACAATGAGCAGTTCTTC
TRBV7-4	TRBD2	TRBJ2-7	few	CASSLTGTSEDYEQYF	TGTGCCAGCAGCTTAACTGGCACTAGCGAAGACTACGAGCAGTACTTC
TRBV20-1	TRBD1	TRBJ1-2	.	CSARTTGSYGYTF	TGCAGTGCTAGAACGACAGGGAGCTATGGCTACACCTTC